A single sample gave rise to the 3 T cell receptor beta chains below, sequenced in a study of OX40 agonist ivuxolimab in advanced cancers. Profiled with immunoSEQ multiplex PCR; TCRdb holds only in-frame clones, not every one. The repertoire holds 55,000 to 70,000 clones, roughly 81% seen once, with about 5.1% in the top ten. The material sequenced was CD4+ or CD8+ T cells sorted from blood, taken in a trial of the OX40 agonist ivuxolimab. The source of these receptors is an adult with an advanced solid tumor such as melanoma, head and neck, liver or kidney cancer.

This sequence joins TRBV7-9 and TRBJ2-1; D is unresolved. V dropped 5 bases and J dropped 5 bases, with 16 bases sitting between them. Germline values: CDR1 SEHNR, CDR2 FQNEAQ (reference sequence). The CDR3 extends over 15 amino acids. CDR3 coding DNA: TGTGCCAGCAGCCGGCCGAGTGTGCGTCACAATGAGCAGTTCTTC. Translation gives CASSRPSVRHNEQFF.

The chain combines TRBV10-3 with TRBJ2-5, with 7 bases that match TRBD1. Looked up from germline, CDR1 is ENHRY and CDR2 is SYGVKD. The length of the CDR3 is 16 residues. Trimming removed 0 bases from V and 1 base from J; junction bases left unmatched: 5. The CDR3 DNA sequence: TGTGCCATCAGTGAGTCAACAGGGGAAGGCCAAGAGACCCAGTACTTC. Its protein is CAISESTGEGQETQYF.

V usage is TRBV21-1 and J usage is TRBJ2-7; TRBD2, the table's D call, lacks a check against the DNA. TRBV21-1 is a pseudogene segment. The CDR3 contains 16 residues. CDR3 sequence: CASSSRGLLYSYEQYF. The CDR3 DNA is TGTGCCAGCAGCTCAAGGGGACTGCTGTACTCCTACGAGCAGTACTTC.